The 21 T cell receptor beta chains below come from one sample, sequenced in a study of T-cell memory formation after mild COVID-19. In TCRdb, the 5' RACE reads were re-called with MiXCR into one record per CDR3 protein. The table includes 450,000 to 650,000 distinct CDR3 sequences, roughly 22% detected once. The source material was PBMCs or a T cell subset sorted from them (not recorded which). These receptor sequences come from an adult woman who had mild COVID-19 (a few samples of this study predate the infection). Cell type and time point are not known.

This clonotype appeared a few times. V is TRBV5-4 and J is TRBJ1-2; tentative D call: TRBD1 (6 bases). This CDR3 is 15 amino acids long. V lost 4 bases and J 7 bases, leaving 20 bases between the germline ends. Germline lookup yields CDR1 SGHNT and CDR2 YYREEE (reference sequence). CDR3 DNA: TGTGCCAGCAGCCTCGCGGGGGGGCGTCGAACTGGCTACACCTTC. Its translation is CASSLAGGRRTGYTF.

In its sample, this clonotype was seen a few times. The chain combines TRBV29-1 with TRBJ1-5; D gene ambiguous. Trimming removed 7 bases from V and 4 bases from J, with 14 bases in between. The CDR3 totals 13 residues. CDR1 and CDR2 (germline): SQVTM, ANQGSEA. The CDR3 nucleotides read TGCAGCGGTTCTCAAGGGTCTAATCAGCCCCAGCATTTT. It encodes CSGSQGSNQPQHF.

This clonotype was seen only a few times. The rearrangement joins TRBV6-5 to TRBJ2-6; 10 bases agree with TRBD1. Germline V gene data show CDR1 as MNHEY and CDR2 as SVGAGI. V shed 2 bases and J 4 bases; nucleotides not matched to a gene: 5. This CDR3 is 17 amino acids long. CDR3 sequence (DNA): TGTGCCAGCAGTTACATCGGACAGGGGGAGGGGGCCAACGTCCTGACTTTC. Translation: CASSYIGQGEGANVLTF.

This chain joins TRBV18 and TRBJ2-5; D remains ambiguous. Between the trimmed V and J ends, which lost 2 bases and 1 base, there was a span of 8 bases. This CDR3 is built from 14 residues. The germline CDR1 and CDR2 sequences are KGHSH and LQKENI. The CDR3 bases are TGTGCCAGCTCACCATCGATCCTCCAAGAGACCCAGTACTTC. Translation: CASSPSILQETQYF.

The chain combines TRBV30 with TRBJ1-1; weak D call: TRBD1 (5 bases). Germline V gene data show CDR1 as GTSNPN and CDR2 as SVGIG (reference sequence). V lost 3 bases, J lost 6 bases, and 14 bases lay in between. The CDR3 is made up of 13 amino acids. CDR3 region: CAWSGRGGAEAFF. CDR3 DNA sequence: TGTGCCTGGAGCGGTAGGGGAGGCGCTGAAGCTTTCTTT. Looking up the rest from reference TRBV30 and TRBJ1-1 gives the full variable domain: SQTIHQWPATLVQPVGSPLSLECTVEGTSNPNLYWYRQAAGRGLQLLFYSVGIGQISSEVPQNLSASRPQDRQFILSSKKLLLSDSGFYLCAWSGRGGAEAFFGQGTRLTVV.

This clonotype was picked up many times. The CDR3 loop reads CSATTETGDFFSYEQYF. The CDR3 nucleotides read TGCAGTGCAACCACCGAGACAGGGGATTTTTTCAGCTACGAGCAGTACTTC. V is TRBV20-1 and J is TRBJ2-7, with TRBD1 matching over 8 bases. The CDR3 runs 17 residues. Germline-derived CDR1 and CDR2 are DFQATT and SNEGSKA (reference sequence). After removal of 6 bases from V and 3 bases from J, the junction contained 19 bases not matched to a gene.

The chain recombines TRBV18 with TRBJ2-7; D gene ambiguous. The V end was cut by 10 bases, the J end by 5 bases, with 27 bases between. The CDR3 has 16 amino acids. The germline gives CDR1 KGHSH, CDR2 LQKENI. In DNA form, the CDR3 reads TGTGCCACCACCGTGGCTGCCGCCCCCAAACGACACGAGCAGTACTTC. This codes for CATTVAAAPKRHEQYF.

This clonotype was seen a handful of times. The V call is TRBV21-1, the J call TRBJ2-5. TRBV21-1 is classified as a pseudogene. The CDR3 covers 13 residues. The CDR3 DNA reads as TGTGCCAGCAGCGCCCAGTACCAAGAGACCCAGTACTTC. It encodes CASSAQYQETQYF.

This clonotype has just a few counts. V and J are TRBV7-9 and TRBJ1-2, with 8 bases matching TRBD1. From germline, CDR1 is SEHNR and CDR2 FQNEAQ (reference sequence). Trimming removed 5 bases from V and 3 bases from J; junction bases left unmatched: 8. CDR3 length: 15 amino acids. CDR3 nucleotide sequence: TGTGCCAGCAGCCCCACAGGGGGTTTTTACTATGGCTACACCTTC. This sequence encodes CASSPTGGFYYGYTF.

The rearrangement links TRBV15 to TRBJ2-2; 7 nucleotides line up with TRBD1. V shed 7 bases, J shed 6 bases, and the junction held 11 bases outside the gene matches. Looked up from germline, CDR1 is LNHNV and CDR2 is YYDKDF (reference sequence). The CDR3 is made up of 15 amino acids. The DNA for the CDR3 is TGTGCCACCACCGAGGGGGCGCTGAAGGCCGGGGAGCTGTTTTTT. Amino acid sequence: CATTEGALKAGELFF.

This clonotype has more than one count but fewer than ten. The rearrangement uses TRBV5-1 and TRBJ2-1, with a weak D call TRBD1 (6 bases). The germline gives CDR1 SGHRS, CDR2 YFSETQ. The CDR3 contains 15 residues. Deletions cut 3 bases from V and 2 bases from J, with 12 bases between. In DNA form, the CDR3 reads TGCGCCAGCAGCTCTACGGGACAACCCTACAATGAGCAGTTCTTC. Translating it yields CASSSTGQPYNEQFF.

This clonotype was seen a few times. The rearrangement links TRBV19 to TRBJ2-7; D is uncertain. Trimming took 5 bases from V and 4 from J, leaving 18 bases between them. The V gene's germline CDR1 is LNHDA and CDR2 SQIVND (reference sequence). This CDR3 is built from 15 residues. DNA for the CDR3: TGTGCCAGTAGTCCGTCGGGCCTGACTCCTTACGAGCAGTACTTC. Encoded protein: CASSPSGLTPYEQYF.

This clonotype has just a few counts. The chain employs TRBV19 and TRBJ2-2; D remains ambiguous. Germline V gene sequence: CDR1 LNHDA, CDR2 SQIVND (reference sequence). The germline V and J ends were trimmed by 0 bases and 0 bases, with 2 bases remaining between them. There are 14 residues in the CDR3. For the CDR3, the DNA is TGTGCCAGTAGTATAGACCCGAACACCGGGGAGCTGTTTTTT. This gives the protein CASSIDPNTGELFF.

This clonotype was found a few times. The chain combines TRBV20-1 with TRBJ2-2; D is unclear. V lost 1 base, J lost 0 bases, and 9 bases lay in between. The CDR3 sequence is 15 residues long. Germline V gene sequence: CDR1 DFQATT, CDR2 SNEGSKA (reference sequence). This CDR3 is CSARVDTTNTGELFF. CDR3 nucleotide sequence: TGCAGTGCTAGAGTTGACACCACGAACACCGGGGAGCTGTTTTTT.

V is TRBV10-3 and J is TRBJ2-1, with D possibly matching TRBD2 (6 bases). CDR3 length: 16 residues. Trimming removed 4 bases from V and 0 bases from J, with 13 bases in between. CDR1 is ENHRY, CDR2 SYGVKD, per germline. The DNA of the CDR3 is TGTGCCATCAGTGGGGACTTTCGAAGCTCCTACAATGAGCAGTTCTTC. It encodes CAISGDFRSSYNEQFF.

V and J are TRBV20-1 and TRBJ1-1, with D tentatively TRBD1 (5 bases). Trimming removed 3 bases from V and 6 bases from J, with 14 bases in between. Germline V gene sequence: CDR1 DFQATT, CDR2 SNEGSKA (reference sequence). This CDR3 spans 13 amino acids. This CDR3 reads CSASGRAGSEAFF. As DNA, the CDR3 is TGCAGTGCTAGTGGTAGGGCAGGGTCTGAAGCTTTCTTT.

The chain links TRBV20-1 to TRBJ2-5; 12 bases line up with TRBD2. The CDR3 has 15 residues. Germline V gene data show CDR1 as DFQATT and CDR2 as SNEGSKA (reference sequence). V trimming: 3 bases; J trimming: 4 bases; junction bases outside the gene matches: 6. CDR3 sequence reads: CSARLAGGQGETQYF. The CDR3, as DNA: TGCAGTGCTAGGCTAGCGGGGGGGCAGGGAGAGACCCAGTACTTC.

V and J are TRBV3-1 and TRBJ2-5, with D unclear. The CDR3 runs 15 residues. Trimming cost V 2 bases and J 2 bases, with 12 bases left between them. Germline CDR1 LGHDT, CDR2 YNNKEL (reference sequence). CDR3 protein: CASSQNIRVQETQYF. The CDR3 coding sequence is TGTGCCAGCAGCCAAAACATCCGGGTTCAAGAGACCCAGTACTTC.

This clonotype was counted many times. The V gene is TRBV12-3 or TRBV12-4, the J gene TRBJ1-2; perhaps TRBD1 as D (5 bases). The CDR3 consists of 13 residues. The V end lost 6 bases, the J end lost 14 bases, and 22 bases lay between the germline ends. The CDR3 DNA follows: TGTGCCAGCAGACCTGCACCCACACAGGAATTGACCTTC. Encoded protein: CASRPAPTQELTF.

This clonotype showed up just a few times. V gene TRBV29-1 combines with J gene TRBJ1-4; D gene ambiguous. V lost 4 bases to trimming and J lost 5 bases, with 8 bases between them. There are 12 residues in the CDR3. Germline CDR1 SQVTM, CDR2 ANQGSEA. CDR3 DNA sequence: TGCAGCGTTGGGCTGATGAATGAAAAACTGTTTTTT. This codes for CSVGLMNEKLFF.

The chain employs TRBV5-5 and TRBJ2-3, with D tentatively TRBD2 (7 bases). The CDR3 extends over 16 amino acids. The germline V and J ends were trimmed by 5 bases and 1 base, with 17 bases remaining between them. CDR1 and CDR2 from the germline V gene are SGHKS and YYEKEE (reference sequence). The CDR3 is CASSGRGAVGTDTQYF. The CDR3 DNA sequence: TGTGCCAGCAGTGGGAGGGGGGCCGTCGGCACAGATACGCAGTATTTT. Together with reference TRBV5-5 and TRBJ2-3, the CDR3 gives the full variable domain: DAGVTQSPTHLIKTRGQQVTLRCSPISGHKSVSWYQQVLGQGPQFIFQYYEKEERGRGNFPDRFSARQFPNYSSELNVNALLLGDSALYLCASSGRGAVGTDTQYFGPGTRLTVL.